The T cell receptor beta chain described here comes from a study of T cell changes during pregnancy in multiple sclerosis. Clones were sequenced by immunoSEQ multiplex PCR, and TCRdb holds only the in-frame ones, with some missing. Here the sample spans 40,000 to 60,000 clones, approximately 92% being singletons. CDR3 size: 14 residues. Trimming at V came to 5 bases and at J to 6 bases, leaving 6 bases not matched to a gene. In germline, CDR1 is LNHDA, CDR2 SQIVND (reference sequence). This material consisted of CD4+ T cells from peripheral blood mononuclear cells, taken in the third trimester of pregnancy. The receptor's source is a female donor with multiple sclerosis, enrolled in a pregnancy study. V gene TRBV19 combines with J gene TRBJ2-7, with TRBD1 matching over 11 bases. The CDR3 coding sequence is TGTGCCAGTAGTCGGGACAGGGGGACAGCCGAGCAGTACTTC. It yields the protein CASSRDRGTAEQYF.